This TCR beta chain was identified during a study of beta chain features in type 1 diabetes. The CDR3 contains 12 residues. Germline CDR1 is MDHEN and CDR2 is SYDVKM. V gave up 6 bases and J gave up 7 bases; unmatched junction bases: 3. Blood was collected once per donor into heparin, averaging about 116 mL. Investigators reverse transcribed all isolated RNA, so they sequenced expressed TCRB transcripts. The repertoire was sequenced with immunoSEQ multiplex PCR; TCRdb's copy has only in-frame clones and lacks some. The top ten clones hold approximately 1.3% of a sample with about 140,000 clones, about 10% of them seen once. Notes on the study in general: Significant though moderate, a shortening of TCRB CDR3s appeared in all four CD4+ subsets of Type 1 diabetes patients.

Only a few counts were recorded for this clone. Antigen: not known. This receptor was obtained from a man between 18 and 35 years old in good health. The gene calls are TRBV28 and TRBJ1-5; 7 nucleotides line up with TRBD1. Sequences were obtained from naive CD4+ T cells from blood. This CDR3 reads CASRSTGQPQHF. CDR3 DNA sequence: TGTGCCAGCAGGTCGACAGGGCAGCCCCAGCATTTT.